Below, 21 T cell receptor beta chains from the same sample are listed, as sequenced in a study of shared clonotypes between healthy human individuals (dated by TCRdb to the early 2020s). For the CD8 naive samples, CD45RO-negative cells were positively selected for CCR7, yielding a CD45RA+CCR7+ population from which TemRA cells were excluded. Libraries were built with the immunoSEQ multiplex PCR assay. The table was pulled from immuneACCESS by TCRdb, which kept in-frame rearrangements only. Such tables lose some clones; where checked, under half of the loss comes from unresolved V genes, and the rest has no known cause. A total of millions of clones appear in this sample, about 95% of them only once. Of the sample, roughly 1.1% falls within the top ten clones. Specimen: naive CD8+ T cells sorted from blood. The sample's cell subset or site, from its label and the paper: CD45RA+CCR7+. These receptors came from a man younger than 35 in good health.

This clone was seen a single time. V gene TRBV6-5 combines with J gene TRBJ1-5; tentatively, D is TRBD1 (6 bases). V was pared by 6 bases and J by 5 bases, with 17 bases between. The CDR3 spans 15 residues. Per the germline V gene, CDR1 is MNHEY and CDR2 is SVGAGI. CDR3 sequence reads: CASRVTWGADQPQHF. The CDR3 DNA follows: TGTGCCAGCAGAGTTACGTGGGGGGCCGATCAGCCCCAGCATTTT.

This chain uses TRBV5-1 with TRBJ2-3; D is ambiguous. CDR3 size: 14 residues. Germline CDR1 and CDR2: SGHRS and YFSETQ. Trimming took off 2 bases at V and 4 bases at J, with 11 bases between the two ends. DNA for the CDR3: TGCGCCAGCAGCTTTAGAAAAGTAGCAGATACGCAGTATTTT. This encodes CASSFRKVADTQYF.

On this clone itself: Other DNA sequences in the same sample also yield this CDR3. The chain couples TRBV11-2 to TRBJ2-7; D is undetermined. V was clipped by 1 base and J by 0 bases, with 4 bases between them. The CDR3 spans 13 residues. Per germline, CDR1 SGHAT and CDR2 FQNNGV. The CDR3 DNA follows: TGTGCCAGCAGCTTAGGGCACTCCTACGAGCAGTACTTC. It codes for CASSLGHSYEQYF.

CDR3 nucleotides: TGCGCCAGCAGTGAAACAGGGGTTCTTTCGGGGGAGCTGTTTTTT. This translates into CASSETGVLSGELFF. The V call is TRBV10-1, the J call TRBJ2-2, with 7 bases identical to TRBD1. CDR3 length equals 15 residues. CDR1 is WNHNN, CDR2 SYGVQD, per germline (reference sequence). V was pared by 3 bases and J by 8 bases, with 9 bases of the junction left unmatched.

This clone was seen only once. Different DNA sequences within this sample yield the same CDR3. The V gene is TRBV6-5, the J gene TRBJ2-2, with D hard to call. Germline-derived CDR1 and CDR2 are MNHEY and SVGAGI. Trimming shortened V by 0 bases and J by 4 bases, and 6 bases separated the two germline ends. This CDR3 is built from 14 residues. The CDR3 loop reads CASSYSSVTGELFF. The CDR3 DNA reads TGTGCCAGCAGTTACTCGTCAGTCACCGGGGAGCTGTTTTTT.

The J gene is TRBJ2-7, the V gene TRBV5-1, with D perhaps assigned TRBD1 or TRBD2 (6 bases each). The germline gives CDR1 SGHRS, CDR2 YFSETQ. CDR3 length equals 12 residues. V was clipped by 7 bases and J by 7 bases, with 15 bases between them. Here the CDR3 reads CASGGPSEEQYF. For the CDR3, the DNA is TGCGCCAGCGGGGGGCCCTCTGAGGAGCAGTACTTC.

The chain joins TRBV28 to TRBJ2-5, with TRBD2 identical over 10 bases. J was trimmed by 5 bases and V by 4 bases; bases with no gene match: 16. The V gene's germline CDR1 is MDHEN and CDR2 SYDVKM. This CDR3 is built from 18 residues. CDR3 residues: CASSSSLLTERGGETQYF. The CDR3 DNA reads TGTGCCAGCAGTTCTTCCCTCCTCACTGAGCGGGGGGGGGAGACCCAGTACTTC.

The rearrangement joins TRBV6-5 to TRBJ2-7; 7 nucleotides match TRBD1. The CDR3 runs 13 residues. J was trimmed by 6 bases and V by 5 bases; bases with no gene match: 7. CDR1 and CDR2 from the germline V gene are MNHEY and SVGAGI. CDR3 sequence (DNA): TGTGCCAGCAGTGCGGAACAGGGGAGCGAGCAGTACTTC. It specifies CASSAEQGSEQYF.

The rearrangement joins TRBV27 to TRBJ2-3; D may match TRBD1 or TRBD2 (5 bases each). V was clipped by 2 bases and J by 7 bases, with 13 bases between them. This CDR3 is 14 amino acids long. CDR1 MNHEY and CDR2 SMNVEV come from the germline V gene (reference sequence). The CDR3 DNA reads TGTGCCAGCAGTTTAGTGGGGGATTTCAATACGCAGTATTTT. This gives the protein CASSLVGDFNTQYF.

The chain has TRBV9 and TRBJ2-3; D gene unclear. CDR3 length: 13 amino acids. With 3 bases removed from V and 4 bases from J, the gap between germline ends came to 9 bases. Per germline, CDR1 SGDLS and CDR2 YYNGEE. The CDR3 loop reads CASSGRASDTQYF. In DNA form, the CDR3 reads TGTGCCAGCAGCGGGAGAGCCTCAGATACGCAGTATTTT.

The rearrangement uses TRBV18 and TRBJ2-7; no clear D gene. The V gene lost 4 bases and the J gene lost 6 bases, with 10 bases spanning the gap. The germline V gene has CDR1 KGHSH and CDR2 LQKENI. The CDR3 is 12 amino acids. The CDR3 spells CASSLGLGEQYF. The CDR3 coding sequence is TGTGCCAGCTCACTAGGGCTTGGCGAGCAGTACTTC.

This chain uses TRBV2 with TRBJ2-1; 11 bases line up with TRBD2. Trimming at V came to 6 bases and at J to 10 bases, leaving 5 bases not matched to a gene. Germline values: CDR1 SNHLY, CDR2 FYNNEI. This CDR3 is 13 amino acids long. CDR3 loop: CASRDRTSGEQFF. The CDR3 DNA follows: TGTGCCAGCAGAGACAGGACTAGCGGGGAGCAGTTCTTC. The full variable domain, rest sourced from reference TRBV2 and TRBJ2-1, is EPEVTQTPSHQVTQMGQEVILRCVPISNHLYFYWYRQILGQKVEFLVSFYNNEISEKSEIFDDQFSVERPDGSNFTLKIRSTKLEDSAMYFCASRDRTSGEQFFGPGTRLTVL.

The genes are TRBV10-3 and TRBJ2-2, with D possibly being TRBD2 (6 bases). The CDR3 extends over 16 amino acids. Germline loops: CDR1 ENHRY, CDR2 SYGVKD. V was pared by 7 bases and J by 3 bases, with 18 bases between. The CDR3 reads CAIMIEKEGYTGELFF. In DNA, the CDR3 is TGTGCCATCATGATCGAAAAGGAGGGGTACACCGGGGAGCTGTTTTTT.

Concerning this clone itself: A read error may be the cause here, since a much bigger clone is one base away. This sequence joins TRBV10-1 and TRBJ2-2; D is unresolved. The germline V and J ends were trimmed by 2 bases and 3 bases, with 1 base remaining between them. Germline lookup yields CDR1 WNHNN and CDR2 SYGVQD (reference sequence). The CDR3 covers 12 residues. DNA of the CDR3: TGCGCCAGCAGTGAGGACACCGGGGAGCTGTTTTTT. Translating gives CASSEDTGELFF.

The chain combines TRBV11-3 with TRBJ2-7; D is unclear. This CDR3 has 10 residues. Germline assignment: CDR1 SGHNT and CDR2 YENEEA. The germline V and J ends were trimmed by 0 bases and 7 bases, with 1 base remaining between them. CDR3 sequence reads: CASSLEEQYF. The CDR3 nucleotides are TGTGCCAGCAGCTTAGAGGAGCAGTACTTC.

This chain joins TRBV7-2 and TRBJ2-7; D not certain. The germline V and J ends were trimmed by 1 base and 1 base, with 8 bases remaining between them. The germline V gene encodes CDR1 SGHTA and CDR2 FQGNSA. This CDR3 has 14 residues. CDR3 sequence: CASSLEDGSYEQYF. The CDR3 nucleotides are TGTGCCAGCAGCTTAGAAGACGGATCCTACGAGCAGTACTTC.

The chain links TRBV15 to TRBJ1-5; D call uncertain. The CDR3 contains 17 residues. Germline CDR1 and CDR2: LNHNV and YYDKDF (reference sequence). Trimming stripped 0 bases from V and 2 bases from J, with 14 bases between. CDR3 DNA: TGTGCCACCAGCAGAGATCCAACGAGAGGAGGCAATCAGCCCCAGCATTTT. Translating it yields CATSRDPTRGGNQPQHF.

This rearrangement joins TRBV11-2 to TRBJ2-5, with TRBD2 matching over 7 bases. The germline gives CDR1 SGHAT, CDR2 FQNNGV. Unmatched junction bases numbered 7, after V lost 3 bases and J lost 0 bases. The CDR3 contains 16 residues. The CDR3 loop is CASSFGSGLDQETQYF. The CDR3 DNA reads TGTGCCAGCAGCTTCGGTAGCGGGTTGGACCAAGAGACCCAGTACTTC. The variable domain in full, completed from reference TRBV11-2 and TRBJ2-5, reads EAGVAQSPRYKIIEKRQSVAFWCNPISGHATLYWYQQILGQGPKLLIQFQNNGVVDDSQLPKDRFSAERLKGVDSTLKIQPAKLEDSAVYLCASSFGSGLDQETQYFGPGTRLLVL.

A note on this clone: Other DNA sequences from this sample encode an identical CDR3 as well. The gene calls are TRBV4-3 and TRBJ2-7, with 8 bases fitting TRBD1. V shed 4 bases, J shed 3 bases, and the junction held 2 bases outside the gene matches. This CDR3 contains 13 residues. Germline V CDR1 and CDR2: LGHNA, YSLEER. CDR3 loop: CASSPDRGYEQYF. The CDR3 nucleotides read TGCGCCAGCAGCCCAGACAGGGGCTACGAGCAGTACTTC.

Of note for this clone: Additional DNA sequences in this sample encode the identical CDR3. The chain recombines TRBV9 with TRBJ2-7; possibly TRBD2 for D (6 bases). The CDR3 contains 14 residues. Germline V gene sequence: CDR1 SGDLS, CDR2 YYNGEE. V lost 0 bases, J lost 3 bases, and 10 bases lay in between. CDR3 in amino acids: CASSVEDSGYEQYF. CDR3 in DNA: TGTGCCAGCAGCGTAGAAGATAGCGGCTACGAGCAGTACTTC.

The gene calls are TRBV2 and TRBJ2-2; 8 bases map to TRBD2. The V gene's germline CDR1 is SNHLY and CDR2 FYNNEI. The V and J ends lost 3 bases and 0 bases, in that order; junction bases with no gene match: 6. This CDR3 region has 17 residues. The CDR3 protein is CASSDVAGRSNTGELFF. In nucleotides, the CDR3 is TGTGCCAGCAGTGATGTAGCGGGGAGATCGAACACCGGGGAGCTGTTTTTT.